This T cell receptor (beta chain) was obtained from a study of CD8+ T cells in alopecia areata. Study-wide results and caveats: Lesional scalp, especially alopecia totalis/universalis, showed higher clonality than normal scalp.

A FACSAria was used to sort CD4+ and CD8+ T cells. These cells came from PBMCs. RNA extraction was followed by reverse transcription into cDNA, which acted as the sequencing template. This table comes from immunoSEQ multiplex PCR, and its TCRdb copy is limited to in-frame clones, with some not included. The data show 120,000 to 150,000 clones, about 89% seen once. In the case of this clone: The antigen is undetermined.

The V and J ends lost 4 bases and 8 bases, in that order; junction bases with no gene match: 3. This CDR3 spans 13 amino acids. CDR1 is SGHTS and CDR2 is YDEGEE in the germline V gene. The chain carries TRBV5-8 and TRBJ2-1, with TRBD2 matching over 10 bases. The sample consisted of CD8+ T cells sorted from blood, taken at week 0. This TCR came from a human donor with alopecia areata. CDR3 residues: CASSKGLADEQFF. CDR3 DNA sequence: TGTGCCAGCAGCAAAGGACTAGCGGATGAGCAGTTCTTC.